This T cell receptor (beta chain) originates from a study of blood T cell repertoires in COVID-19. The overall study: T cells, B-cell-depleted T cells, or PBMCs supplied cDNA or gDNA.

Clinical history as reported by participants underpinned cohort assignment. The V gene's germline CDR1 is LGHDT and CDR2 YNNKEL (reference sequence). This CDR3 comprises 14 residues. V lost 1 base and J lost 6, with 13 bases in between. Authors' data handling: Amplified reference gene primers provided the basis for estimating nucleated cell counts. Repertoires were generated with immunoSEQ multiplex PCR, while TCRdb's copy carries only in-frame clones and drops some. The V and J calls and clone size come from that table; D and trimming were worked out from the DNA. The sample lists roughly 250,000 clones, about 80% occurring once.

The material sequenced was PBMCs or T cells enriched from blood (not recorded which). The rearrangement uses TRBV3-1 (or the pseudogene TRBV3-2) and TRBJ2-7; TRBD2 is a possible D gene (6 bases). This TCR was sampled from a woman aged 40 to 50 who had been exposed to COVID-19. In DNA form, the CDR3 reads TGTGCCAGCAGCCAAGCAACTAGCTGGAGCGAGCAGTACTTC. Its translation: CASSQATSWSEQYF.